A selection of T cell receptor beta chains follows, all from one sample in a study of control samples from healthy donors and cancer patients. Generated by immunoSEQ multiplex PCR, the TCRdb table keeps only in-frame clones and is missing some. The sample has roughly 120,000 clones, over 75% seen once; the top ten hold about 3.7%. The specimen sequenced was PBMCs. All receptors come from an older woman with lung cancer. Each CDR3 is given without its conserved first and last residue.

v_call | cdr3_aa
TRBV28 | ASSLFRTGGHNYGYT
TRBV19 | ASIGRDLAGYGYT
TRBV7-9 | ASTFSGPYEQY
TRBV7-2 | ASSLGDVSGNTIY
TRBV6-1 | ASSEIGYGTTINYGYT
TRBV7-9 | ASSLQGGTEAF
TRBV6-5 | ASSAGTETQY
TRBV7-6 | ASSPLGLAGPYNEQF
TRBV3-1/TRBV3-2 | ASSQGGQGGHNSPLH
TRBV12-3/TRBV12-4 | ASSPPGPYGYT
TRBV4-2 | ASSQVMPNTGELF
TRBV3-1/TRBV3-2 | ASSLGADTGELF
TRBV12-5 | ASGPSPSNSNQPQH
TRBV5-4 | ASSLAPSEETQY
TRBV5-1 | ASSLIPRQGEQY
TRBV18 | ASSPPGSRAF
TRBV3-1/TRBV3-2 | ASSQGTSGVPGQF
TRBV27 | ASGSRGNYGYT
TRBV5-1 | ASSSDQVYEQY